This T cell receptor (beta chain) was sequenced during a study of cytomegalovirus exposure and HLA in healthy donors. The data were produced by immunoSEQ multiplex PCR, yet TCRdb's version contains in-frame clones alone and is incomplete. In the table there are about 200,000 clones, about 81% of which are singletons. This clone has only one observation. Its antigen is unknown. Germline CDR1 and CDR2: SEHNR and FQNEAQ (reference sequence). With 1 base removed from V and 1 base from J, the gap between germline ends came to 16 bases. This CDR3 contains 17 residues. General study findings and limits: Rare TCR sequences dominated, though some public TCRs recurred in many donors.

The chain has TRBV7-9 and TRBJ1-1; maybe TRBD1 (5 bases). The receptor was derived from a woman in her 30s in good health and CMV-seronegative. Source material: PBMCs. The CDR3 loop is CASSLGGVSKKNTEAFF. The CDR3 DNA reads as TGTGCCAGCAGCTTAGGGGGCGTCAGCAAGAAGAACACTGAAGCTTTCTTT.